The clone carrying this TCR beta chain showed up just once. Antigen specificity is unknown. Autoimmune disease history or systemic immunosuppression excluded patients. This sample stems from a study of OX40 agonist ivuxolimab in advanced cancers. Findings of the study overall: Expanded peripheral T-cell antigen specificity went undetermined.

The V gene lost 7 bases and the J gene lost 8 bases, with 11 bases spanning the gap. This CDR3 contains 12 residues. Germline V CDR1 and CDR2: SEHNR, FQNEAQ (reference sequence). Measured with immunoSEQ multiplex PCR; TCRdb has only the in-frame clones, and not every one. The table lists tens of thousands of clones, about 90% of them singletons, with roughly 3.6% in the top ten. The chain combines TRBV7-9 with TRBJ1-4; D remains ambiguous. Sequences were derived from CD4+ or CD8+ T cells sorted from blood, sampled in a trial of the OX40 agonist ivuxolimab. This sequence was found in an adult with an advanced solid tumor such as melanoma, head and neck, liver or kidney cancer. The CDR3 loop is CASTLRAEKLFF. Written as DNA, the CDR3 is TGTGCCAGCACCCTCCGGGCCGAAAAACTGTTTTTT.